This entry features one T cell receptor (beta chain) sequence. As handled by the study authors: The authors estimated nucleated cell counts from reference gene primer amplification. Data came from immunoSEQ multiplex PCR; TCRdb stores just in-frame clones and leaves some out. V and J calls and clone size are as listed in that table; D and trimming were resolved from the DNA. This table holds some 490,000 clones, 80% to 90% found once. Germline V CDR1 and CDR2: MDHEN, SYDVKM. V trimming: 7 bases; J trimming: 2 bases; junction bases outside the gene matches: 7. The CDR3 is 15 residues long. This sample was included in a study of blood T cell repertoires in COVID-19. Across the study: There were acute and convalescent COVID-19 samples, and they came from the United States, Italy and Spain. PBMCs, B-cell-depleted T cells, or T cells provided the cDNA or gDNA that made up the material.

The chain joins TRBV28 to TRBJ2-3, with 9 bases aligning to TRBD2. The source of this sequence is a human donor in a cohort sampled during active COVID-19. The sequenced sample consisted of peripheral blood. CDR3 in DNA: TGTGCCAGCAACAGTCTAGCGGGAAACACAGATACGCAGTATTTT. This translates into CASNSLAGNTDTQYF.